Each of the 11 T cell receptor beta chains below was sequenced from the same sample in a study of blood T cell repertoires in COVID-19. Here immunoSEQ multiplex PCR was the method, and the copy in TCRdb shows in-frame clones only, minus some. This sample carries fewer than 500,000 clones, 87% of them seen once, and the ten largest clones take under 1.5%. The sequenced sample consisted of PBMCs or T cells enriched from blood (not recorded which). The receptors stem from a man aged 25 to 40 who had recovered from COVID-19.

J is TRBJ1-2 and V is TRBV6-5; 8 nucleotides align to TRBD1. V trimming: 7 bases; J trimming: 4 bases; junction bases outside the gene matches: 5. CDR3 size: 13 residues. CDR1 and CDR2 from the germline V gene are MNHEY and SVGAGI. CDR3 residues: CASKDRGFYGYTF. Here the CDR3 DNA reads TGTGCCAGCAAAGACAGGGGTTTCTATGGCTACACCTTC.

The chain recombines TRBV18 with TRBJ2-1; D remains ambiguous. CDR3 length equals 12 residues. V was trimmed by 4 bases and J by 10 bases, leaving 11 bases between them. Germline loops: CDR1 KGHSH, CDR2 LQKENI. CDR3 sequence reads: CASSRDNWEQFF. The CDR3 DNA sequence: TGTGCCAGCTCACGAGACAACTGGGAGCAGTTCTTC. Together with reference TRBV18 and TRBJ2-1, the CDR3 gives the full variable domain: NAGVMQNPRHLVRRRGQEARLRCSPMKGHSHVYWYRQLPEEGLKFMVYLQKENIIDESGMPKERFSAEFPKEGPSILRIQQVVRGDSAAYFCASSRDNWEQFFGPGTRLTVL.

As to this clone: The sample holds other DNA sequences that translate to the same CDR3. The V call is TRBV11-2, the J call TRBJ1-1; TRBD1 agrees at 9 bases. CDR3 length equals 13 residues. CDR1 is SGHAT and CDR2 is FQNNGV in the germline V gene. V gave up 5 bases and J gave up 4 bases; unmatched junction bases: 2. The CDR3 nucleotides read TGTGCCAGCAGCGGACAGGGGAGCACTGAAGCTTTCTTT. Translation: CASSGQGSTEAFF.

V and J are TRBV11-3 and TRBJ2-7; a possible D gene is TRBD2 (7 bases). The germline V gene encodes CDR1 SGHNT and CDR2 YENEEA. Trimming removed 2 bases at V and 4 bases at J, with 12 bases between. The CDR3 consists of 14 residues. The CDR3 loop is CASSLIGGAYEQYF. CDR3 DNA sequence: TGTGCCAGCAGCTTAATAGGGGGGGCTTACGAGCAGTACTTC. The variable domain in full, with the rest retrieved from reference TRBV11-3 and TRBJ2-7, is EAGVVQSPRYKIIEKKQPVAFWCNPISGHNTLYWYLQNLGQGPELLIRYENEEAVDDSQLPKDRFSAERLKGVDSTLKIQPAELGDSAVYLCASSLIGGAYEQYFGPGTRLTVT.

The CDR3 reads CASSQIEKNSPLHF. Here the CDR3 DNA reads TGTGCCAGCAGCCAAATCGAGAAGAATTCACCCCTCCACTTT. The J gene is TRBJ1-6, the V gene TRBV3-1 (or the pseudogene TRBV3-2); D is ambiguous. CDR3 length: 14 residues. Per the germline V gene, CDR1 is LGHDT and CDR2 is YNNKEL (reference sequence). Trimming pared 2 bases from V and 7 bases from J, leaving 9 bases between.

V gene TRBV6-2 or TRBV6-3 combines with J gene TRBJ2-7, with D maybe TRBD1 (5 bases). The CDR3 contains 16 residues. Trimming removed 4 bases from V and 2 bases from J, with 18 bases in between. Germline CDR1 and CDR2: MNHEY and SVGEGT. The CDR3: CASSFPQGGPTYEQYF. In DNA, the CDR3 is TGTGCCAGCAGTTTCCCTCAGGGTGGACCTACCTACGAGCAGTACTTC.

The chain has TRBV14 and TRBJ1-2; no definite D call. V shed 2 bases and J shed 4 bases, with 17 bases lying between them. Germline V gene sequence: CDR1 SGHDN, CDR2 FVKESK. There are 16 residues in the CDR3. CDR3 bases: TGTGCCAGCAGCCAAACCCGGGTCCCAACCCCCTATGGCTACACCTTC. Residues: CASSQTRVPTPYGYTF.

The chain has TRBV4-3 and TRBJ1-1; D may be TRBD1 (5 bases). This CDR3 has 15 amino acids. The V end lost 0 bases, the J end lost 6 bases, and 14 bases lay between the germline ends. The germline gives CDR1 LGHNA, CDR2 YSLEER. The chain's CDR3 is CASSQEYSRGAEAFF. In nucleotides, the CDR3 is TGCGCCAGCAGCCAAGAATATTCTCGGGGGGCTGAAGCTTTCTTT.

The genes are TRBV7-6 and TRBJ1-1, with 7 bases fitting TRBD1. The germline V gene has CDR1 SGHVS and CDR2 FNYEAQ. V lost 1 base, J lost 1 base, and 3 bases stayed unmatched. CDR3 length equals 15 residues. CDR3: CASSLEGARNTEAFF. The CDR3, as DNA: TGTGCCAGCAGCTTAGAGGGGGCTCGGAACACTGAAGCTTTCTTT.

The gene calls are TRBV15 and TRBJ2-1, with 13 bases that match TRBD2. Germline V gene sequence: CDR1 LNHNV, CDR2 YYDKDF (reference sequence). Germline trimming cut 1 base from V and 4 bases from J; bases unmatched to any gene: 7. The CDR3 length is 18 residues. CDR3 in amino acids: CATSRATSGGPFYNEQFF. The CDR3, as DNA: TGTGCCACCAGCAGAGCGACTAGCGGGGGGCCTTTTTACAATGAGCAGTTCTTC.

This chain uses TRBV5-6 with TRBJ2-3; the D gene is possibly TRBD1 (5 bases). The CDR3 totals 16 residues. The germline V and J ends were trimmed by 3 bases and 2 bases, with 16 bases remaining between them. CDR1 is SGHDT, CDR2 YYEEEE, per germline. The CDR3 DNA reads TGTGCCAGCAGCTCGTACTGGGGCAGTCACACAGATACGCAGTATTTT. Translation: CASSSYWGSHTDTQYF.